This T cell receptor beta chain was sequenced during a study of brain metastases from non-small cell lung cancer (dated by TCRdb to the late 2010s). A note on the overall study: In non-small-cell lung cancer patients, the researchers characterized the immune microenvironment of brain metastases and primary tumors that had been resected as matched pairs.

A remark on this clone: Its specific antigen is unknown. No base qualities exist here, and no much larger clone lies one base off it.

Libraries were prepared through the immunoSEQ multiplex PCR assay. T-cell receptor beta chain repertoire sequencing was carried out together with a 770-gene immune expression panel. Entries here come from immuneACCESS through TCRdb and include only in-frame sequences with V and J called. Some clones fail to appear in such tables; in the studies checked, an unresolved V gene covers under half of the shortfall, and the cause of the remainder is unknown. The sample profile shows almost 4,500 clones; approximately 79% of them were found once. 4.5% to 7.5% of the sample is in the top ten clones. The cohort comprised 35 to 45 patients with surgically resected non-small-cell lung cancer who had both primary tumor and brain metastasis specimens. Per the germline V gene, SGHRS is the CDR1 and YFSETQ is the CDR2. Its CDR3 holds 14 amino acids, cysteine through phenylalanine. Just CDR3 DNA is preserved here, 42 bases in frame from base 1. V is reduced by 4 bases and J by 10 bases, leaving a spacing of 18 bases between them.

Sequencing input: tumor-adjacent normal tissue. The rearrangement joined TRBV5-1 to TRBJ2-1; matching of 7 bases hints at TRBD2 as the D gene. This clonotype was obtained from a donor aged 40 or over with non-small cell lung cancer. The DNA is TGCGCCAGCAGCCAGAAGGGGGGGGGCGAAGAGCAGTTCTTC. Translated, this gives CASSQKGGGEEQFF.